The clone carrying this T cell receptor beta chain was picked up many times. The antigen remains unidentified. RNA transcripts were the source from which TCR beta CDR3 regions were amplified. HTBI primers were employed in first-round RT-PCR, then a second-round multiplex PCR followed. One entry per CDR3 protein, called by TCRdb with MiXCR from the multiplex PCR reads. The sample shows about 370,000 distinct CDR3 sequences, about 16% of them seen only once. This sample is part of a study of Graves' ophthalmopathy and Graves' hyperthyroidism. The overall study: Ahead of any treatment, peripheral blood was obtained at the initial diagnosis.

The study's findings and limits: In separating ophthalmopathy from stable hyperthyroidism, a 13-signature model achieved about 90% sensitivity and around 80% specificity.

The study enrolled ophthalmopathy donors with moderate-to-severe activity, CAS ≥3, NOSPECS ≥4 and duration under 3 months. Fresh peripheral blood (over 9.5 ml) yielded the PBMCs. The CDR3 has 12 amino acids. Losses at the gene ends were 5 bases for V and 2 bases for J; bases not matched to a gene: 2. The germline V gene encodes CDR1 DFQATT and CDR2 SNEGSKA (reference sequence). The genes are TRBV20-1 and TRBJ2-5; 7 nucleotides agree with TRBD2. Source material: peripheral blood. This receptor was identified in a woman aged 18-29 years with Graves' ophthalmopathy. The CDR3 coding sequence is TGCAGTGCTGGACTAGTACAAGAGACCCAGTACTTC. Translating gives CSAGLVQETQYF.